The 9 T cell receptor beta chains listed next were all sequenced from one sample in a study of shared clonotypes between healthy human individuals. Generated by immunoSEQ multiplex PCR, the TCRdb table keeps only in-frame clones and is missing some. The sample lists almost 750,000 clones, roughly two thirds occurring once. Sequencing was performed on memory CD4+ T cells sorted from blood. Subset reported: CD45RA-negative fraction. These receptors all come from a woman aged 25 to 39 in good health.

The chain couples TRBV7-2 to TRBJ1-1, with D perhaps matching TRBD1 (5 bases). Between the trimmed V and J ends, which lost 0 bases and 6 bases, there was a span of 8 bases. The CDR3 totals 13 residues. From germline, CDR1 is SGHTA and CDR2 FQGNSA. Written as DNA, the CDR3 is TGTGCCAGCAGCTTAGCACAGGAACCTGAAGCTTTCTTT. This translates into CASSLAQEPEAFF.

J is TRBJ1-2 and V is TRBV6-1; D not resolved. Germline V gives CDR1 MNHNS, CDR2 SASEGT. Trimming took off 3 bases at V and 6 bases at J, with 8 bases between the two ends. This CDR3 has 12 residues. As DNA, the CDR3 is TGTGCCAGCAGTGAGGGATTCAATGGCTACACCTTC. This sequence encodes CASSEGFNGYTF.

Only one count was recorded for this clone. The CDR3 coding sequence is TGTGCCAGCTCACCACCGACAGGGGCTGAGGGACAGCCCCAGCATTTT. Its protein is CASSPPTGAEGQPQHF. The chain joins TRBV18 to TRBJ1-5, with 8 bases aligning to TRBD1. The ends lost 0 bases at V and 7 bases at J; junction bases unmatched: 8. CDR1 and CDR2 (germline): KGHSH, LQKENI. This CDR3 is 16 amino acids long.

The V gene is TRBV5-1, the J gene TRBJ1-5, with D uncertain. The CDR3 runs 14 residues. Trimming removed 1 base from V and 5 bases from J, with 10 bases in between. Germline CDR1 reads SGHRS; CDR2 reads YFSETQ. The CDR3 bases are TGCGCCAGCAGCTTGTCCGAAAGGGATCAGCCCCAGCATTTT. Protein: CASSLSERDQPQHF.

Points on this clone: The same CDR3 arises from other DNA sequences in this sample as well. This chain links TRBV5-1 with TRBJ1-1, with D hard to call. CDR1 is SGHRS, CDR2 YFSETQ, per germline. V dropped 4 bases and J dropped 0 bases, with 7 bases sitting between them. The CDR3 has 13 amino acids. This CDR3 reads CASSPGLNTEAFF. The CDR3 DNA reads as TGCGCCAGCAGCCCGGGGTTGAACACTGAAGCTTTCTTT. Full variable domain (outside the CDR3, taken from reference TRBV5-1 and TRBJ1-1): KAGVTQTPRYLIKTRGQQVTLSCSPISGHRSVSWYQQTPGQGLQFLFEYFSETQRNKGNFPGRFSGRQFSNSRSEMNVSTLELGDSALYLCASSPGLNTEAFFGQGTRLTVV.

This chain links TRBV21-1 with TRBJ2-7; the D call in the table, TRBD1, was not verified against the DNA. TRBV21-1 is a documented pseudogene. CDR3 size: 15 residues. CDR3 bases: TGTGCCAGCTTGGTTCTTACAGCAAACTCCTACGAGCAGTACTTC. It specifies CASLVLTANSYEQYF.

The chain employs TRBV9 and TRBJ1-2; D call uncertain. The CDR3 runs to 13 residues. Germline V gene lookup returns CDR1 SGDLS and CDR2 YYNGEE. V lost 6 bases, J lost 8 bases, and 17 bases lay in between. The CDR3 sequence: CASIETQSAGYTF. In DNA form, the CDR3 reads TGTGCCAGCATAGAGACCCAATCCGCGGGCTACACCTTC.

The CDR3 DNA follows: TGTGCCAGCAGAGGACTAGCGGCGCCTGGCGAGCAGTACTTC. The encoded protein is CASRGLAAPGEQYF. The genes are TRBV6-5 and TRBJ2-7; TRBD2 agrees at 10 bases. V was pared by 6 bases and J by 6 bases, with 8 bases of the junction left unmatched. Germline V gene lookup returns CDR1 MNHEY and CDR2 SVGAGI. This CDR3 spans 14 amino acids.

The V call is TRBV5-1, the J call TRBJ1-2; possibly TRBD1 for D (6 bases). Germline V CDR1 and CDR2: SGHRS, YFSETQ. There are 14 residues in the CDR3. V was trimmed by 4 bases and J by 6 bases, leaving 16 bases between them. This CDR3 is CASSATITGNGYTF. The CDR3 DNA reads TGCGCCAGCAGCGCCACAATAACAGGGAATGGCTACACCTTC.